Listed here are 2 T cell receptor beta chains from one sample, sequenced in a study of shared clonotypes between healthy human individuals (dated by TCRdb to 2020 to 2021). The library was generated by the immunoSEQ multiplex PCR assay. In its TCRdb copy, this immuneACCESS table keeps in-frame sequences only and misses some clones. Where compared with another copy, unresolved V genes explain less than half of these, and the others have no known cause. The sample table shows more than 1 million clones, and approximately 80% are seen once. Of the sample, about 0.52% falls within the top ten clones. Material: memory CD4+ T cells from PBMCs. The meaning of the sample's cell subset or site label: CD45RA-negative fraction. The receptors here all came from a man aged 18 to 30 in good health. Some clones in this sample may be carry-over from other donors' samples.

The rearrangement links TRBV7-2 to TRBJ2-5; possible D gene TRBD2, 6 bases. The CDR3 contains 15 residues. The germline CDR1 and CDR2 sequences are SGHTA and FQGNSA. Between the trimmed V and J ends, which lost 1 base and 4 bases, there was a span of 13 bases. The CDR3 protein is CASSLVRDSLETQYF. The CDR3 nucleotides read TGTGCCAGCAGCTTAGTTAGGGACTCGTTAGAGACCCAGTACTTC.

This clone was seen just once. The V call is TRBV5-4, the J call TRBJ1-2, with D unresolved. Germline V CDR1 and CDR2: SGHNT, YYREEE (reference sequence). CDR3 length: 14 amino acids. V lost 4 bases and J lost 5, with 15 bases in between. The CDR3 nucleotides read TGTGCCAGCAGCAGACGGGGAGCTGGGTATGGCTACACCTTC. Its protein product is CASSRRGAGYGYTF.